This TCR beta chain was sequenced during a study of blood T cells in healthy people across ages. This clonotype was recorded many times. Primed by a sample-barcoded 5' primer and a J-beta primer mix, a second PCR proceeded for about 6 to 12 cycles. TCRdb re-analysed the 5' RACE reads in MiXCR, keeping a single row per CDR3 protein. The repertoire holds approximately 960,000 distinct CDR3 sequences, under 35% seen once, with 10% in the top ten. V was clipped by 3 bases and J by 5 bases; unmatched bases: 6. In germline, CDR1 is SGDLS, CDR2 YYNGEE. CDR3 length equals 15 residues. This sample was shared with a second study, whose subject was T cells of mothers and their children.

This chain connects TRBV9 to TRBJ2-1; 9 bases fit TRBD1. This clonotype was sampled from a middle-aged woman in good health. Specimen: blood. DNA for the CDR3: TGTGCCAGCAGCGACCCGGGACAGGGCAACAATGAGCAGTTCTTC. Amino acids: CASSDPGQGNNEQFF.